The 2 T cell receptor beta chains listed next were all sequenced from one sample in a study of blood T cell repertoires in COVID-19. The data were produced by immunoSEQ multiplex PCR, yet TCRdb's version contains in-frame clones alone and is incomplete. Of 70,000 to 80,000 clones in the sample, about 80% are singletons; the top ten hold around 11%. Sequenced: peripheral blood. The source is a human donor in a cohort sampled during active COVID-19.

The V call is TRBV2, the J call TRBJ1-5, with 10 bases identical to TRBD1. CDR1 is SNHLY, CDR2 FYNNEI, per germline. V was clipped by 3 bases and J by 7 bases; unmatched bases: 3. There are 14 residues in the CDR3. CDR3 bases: TGTGCCAGCAGTGATCGGACAGGGGGACAGCCCCAGCATTTT. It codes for CASSDRTGGQPQHF.

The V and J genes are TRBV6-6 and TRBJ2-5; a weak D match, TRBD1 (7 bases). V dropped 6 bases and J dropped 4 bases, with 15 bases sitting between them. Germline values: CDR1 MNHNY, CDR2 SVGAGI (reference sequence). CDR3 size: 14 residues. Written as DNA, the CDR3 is TGTGCCAGCAGCCGAGCAGGGGGAGGAGAGACCCAGTACTTC. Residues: CASSRAGGGETQYF.